A selection of T cell receptor beta chains follows, all from one sample in a study of T cells after yellow fever vaccination. MiXCR was run by TCRdb on the 5' RACE reads, yielding one entry per CDR3 protein. The sample lists 500,000 to 650,000 distinct CDR3 sequences, approximately 13% occurring once. The sample consisted of PBMCs, taken on the day of the yellow fever booster vaccination. All receptors derive from a man aged 25 to 40 who received the YFV17D yellow fever vaccine. The CDR3 runs from the conserved cysteine through the conserved F or W. Fields, in order: clone size, J gene, D gene, V gene, CDR3 DNA, CDR3 protein. A D gene is named only where the DNA matches it firmly. Clone size is shown for a subset of rows, as once, few, many or a class of expanded clone.

size: NA; J: TRBJ2-2; D: NA; V: TRBV9; DNA: TGTGCCAGCTCAAGACGACCCAACACCGGGGAGCTGTTTTTT; CDR3: CASSRRPNTGELFF
size: few; J: TRBJ2-7; D: NA; V: TRBV6-5; DNA: TGTGCCAGCAGCCTATTGGGGGGAGGCCGCTACGAGCAGTACTTC; CDR3: CASSLLGGGRYEQYF
size: once; J: TRBJ2-1; D: NA; V: TRBV7-3; DNA: TGTGCCAGCAGCCGGTTTACCGGGACCGTCAATGAGCAGTTCTTC; CDR3: CASSRFTGTVNEQFF
size: few; J: TRBJ2-1; D: NA; V: TRBV20-1; DNA: TGCAGTGCTAGAGATCGGGCGCGGGCACCCAACAATGAGCAGTTCTTC; CDR3: CSARDRARAPNNEQFF
size: NA; J: TRBJ2-3; D: NA; V: TRBV12-3/TRBV12-4; DNA: TGTGCCAGCAGTGGGCGACTGACAGGCCCTAGCACAGATACGCAGTATTTT; CDR3: CASSGRLTGPSTDTQYF
size: NA; J: TRBJ2-2; D: NA; V: TRBV4-3; DNA: TGCGCCAGCAGCCAAGACTCCCTGCCGTTCACCGGGGAGCTGTTTTTT; CDR3: CASSQDSLPFTGELFF
size: NA; J: TRBJ2-1; D: NA; V: TRBV20-1; DNA: TGCAGTGCTAGTAACATGGGGGGTGAGCAGTTCTTC; CDR3: CSASNMGGEQFF
size: few; J: TRBJ2-4; D: NA; V: TRBV20-1; DNA: TGCAGTGCTAGTCGGGTCACCCCAGCCAAAAACATTCAGTACTTC; CDR3: CSASRVTPAKNIQYF
size: NA; J: TRBJ1-1; D: TRBD1; V: TRBV20-1; DNA: TGCAGTGCCATGACAGGGCTGAACACTGAAGCTTTCTTT; CDR3: CSAMTGLNTEAFF
size: few; J: TRBJ2-7; D: NA; V: TRBV20-1; DNA: TGCAGTGCTAACGGAGGTGGGAGCTCCTACGAGCAGTACTTC; CDR3: CSANGGGSSYEQYF
size: NA; J: TRBJ2-3; D: NA; V: TRBV4-2; DNA: TGTGCCAGCACCCCTATGGGAGGAAGAGATACGCAGTATTTT; CDR3: CASTPMGGRDTQYF
size: few; J: TRBJ2-6; D: TRBD1; V: TRBV4-3; DNA: TGCGCCAGCAGCCACACAGGGGGCGCTGGGGCCAACGTCCTGACTTTC; CDR3: CASSHTGGAGANVLTF
size: few; J: TRBJ2-5; D: TRBD2; V: TRBV11-2; DNA: TGTGCCAGCAGCCCCCGGACTAGCGGGAGTAGGGCCCAAGAGACCCAGTACTTC; CDR3: CASSPRTSGSRAQETQYF
size: few; J: TRBJ2-1; D: NA; V: TRBV7-3; DNA: TGTGCCAGCAGCTCTTCCGGGACTCCCTACAATGAGCAGTTCTTC; CDR3: CASSSSGTPYNEQFF
size: NA; J: TRBJ1-1; D: NA; V: TRBV28; DNA: TGTGCCAGCAGTTTTATTATACGAATGAACACTGAAGCTTTCTTT; CDR3: CASSFIIRMNTEAFF
size: NA; J: TRBJ1-5; D: NA; V: TRBV12-3/TRBV12-4; DNA: TGTGCCAGCAGTTTAGAGGGGACCGGCCTCAATCAGCCCCAGCATTTT; CDR3: CASSLEGTGLNQPQHF
size: NA; J: TRBJ2-2; D: NA; V: TRBV7-9; DNA: TGTGCCAGCAGCTTAAAGATCGGTGGCGGCGCCGGGGAGCTGTTTTTT; CDR3: CASSLKIGGGAGELFF
size: few; J: TRBJ2-3; D: TRBD2; V: TRBV5-1; DNA: TGCGCCAGCAGCTTGGCCCCGGGAGGAGCAGATACGCAGTATTTT; CDR3: CASSLAPGGADTQYF
size: many; J: TRBJ2-5; D: TRBD2; V: TRBV25-1; DNA: TGTGCCAGCACCCAGGGCGGGGGCCAAGAGACCCAGTACTTC; CDR3: CASTQGGGQETQYF
size: NA; J: TRBJ2-5; D: NA; V: TRBV7-2; DNA: TGTGCCAGCAGCCCCGCATTAGAGACCCAGTACTTC; CDR3: CASSPALETQYF
size: NA; J: TRBJ1-3; D: NA; V: TRBV6-1; DNA: TGTGCCAGCAGTCGTCAGGGCTCTGGAAACACCATATATTTT; CDR3: CASSRQGSGNTIYF
size: NA; J: TRBJ2-1; D: NA; V: TRBV20-1; DNA: TGCAGTGCAGGCCAGGGGTCCTACAATGAGCAGTTCTTC; CDR3: CSAGQGSYNEQFF
size: NA; J: TRBJ1-1; D: NA; V: TRBV3-1; DNA: TGTGCCAGCAGCCAAGGGACAAGTGAAGCTTTCTTT; CDR3: CASSQGTSEAFF
size: many; J: TRBJ2-1; D: NA; V: TRBV4-3; DNA: TGCGCCAGCAGCCAAGCCGAAACGGCGAGGGCCTACAATGAGCAGTTCTTC; CDR3: CASSQAETARAYNEQFF
size: few; J: TRBJ1-1; D: NA; V: TRBV4-3; DNA: TGCGCCAGCAGCCAAGATCCTCTATTGTCGGTGAACACTGAAGCTTTCTTT; CDR3: CASSQDPLLSVNTEAFF
size: NA; J: TRBJ1-2; D: NA; V: TRBV20-1; DNA: TGCAGTGCTAGCAGGGGACACACCAACTATGGCTACACCTTC; CDR3: CSASRGHTNYGYTF
size: few; J: TRBJ2-5; D: TRBD2; V: TRBV20-1; DNA: TGCAGTGCTAGAGATCTCGGGACTAGCAGAGAGACCCAGTACTTC; CDR3: CSARDLGTSRETQYF
size: NA; J: TRBJ2-5; D: NA; V: TRBV7-2; DNA: TGTGCCAGCAGCAACCCGGCCGGGGAGACCCAGTACTTC; CDR3: CASSNPAGETQYF
size: few; J: TRBJ2-1; D: TRBD2; V: TRBV5-1; DNA: TGCGCCAGCAGCCCCACTAGCGACGCCTACAATGAGCAGTTCTTC; CDR3: CASSPTSDAYNEQFF
size: few; J: TRBJ2-1; D: TRBD2; V: TRBV7-2; DNA: TGTGCCAGCAGCTTTGGCGGGAGGGCCGGAGATGAGCAGTTCTTC; CDR3: CASSFGGRAGDEQFF
size: few; J: TRBJ2-1; D: NA; V: TRBV9; DNA: TGTGCCAGCAGCGCCACTCTTAACTACAATGAGCAGTTCTTC; CDR3: CASSATLNYNEQFF
size: few; J: TRBJ2-7; D: NA; V: TRBV18; DNA: TGTGCCAGCTCGCCGAAGCTCGGGGGCCTCGAGCAGTACTTC; CDR3: CASSPKLGGLEQYF
size: few; J: TRBJ2-7; D: NA; V: TRBV28; DNA: TGTGCCAGCAGTTTGTCGACGGGAAACACTCGGGAGCAGTACTTC; CDR3: CASSLSTGNTREQYF
size: few; J: TRBJ2-4; D: NA; V: TRBV12-3/TRBV12-4; DNA: TGTGCCAGCAAGGAGTTGGCCAAAAACATTCAGTACTTC; CDR3: CASKELAKNIQYF
size: NA; J: TRBJ1-2; D: NA; V: TRBV6-1; DNA: TGTGCCAGCAAAAACAGTGGTAACTATGGCTACACCTTC; CDR3: CASKNSGNYGYTF
size: NA; J: TRBJ2-7; D: TRBD1; V: TRBV25-1; DNA: TGTGCCAGCAGCAAATGGTCACAGGGGGAGGAGTACTTC; CDR3: CASSKWSQGEEYF
size: few; J: TRBJ1-2; D: TRBD1; V: TRBV30; DNA: TGTGCCTGGAGTTCCGGACCCAGGGGGGGAGGCTACACCTTC; CDR3: CAWSSGPRGGGYTF
size: NA; J: TRBJ2-3; D: NA; V: TRBV7-2; DNA: TGTGCCAGCAGCCAAATAGCAATGAAAGATACGCAGTATTTT; CDR3: CASSQIAMKDTQYF
size: few; J: TRBJ2-1; D: NA; V: TRBV6-6; DNA: TGTGCCAGCAGCCGGCCGGGTGAGCAGTTCTTC; CDR3: CASSRPGEQFF
size: NA; J: TRBJ2-7; D: NA; V: TRBV30; DNA: TGTGCCTGGAGTGTGGGAGTAGCCTACGAGCAGTACTTC; CDR3: CAWSVGVAYEQYF
size: few; J: TRBJ2-7; D: NA; V: TRBV20-1; DNA: TGCAGTGCTTTTAGGAACTCCTACGAGCAGTACTTC; CDR3: CSAFRNSYEQYF
size: NA; J: TRBJ2-1; D: TRBD2; V: TRBV12-3/TRBV12-4; DNA: TGTGCCAGCAGTTTGGCCAAATCCGGGACTATCAGATACAATGAGCAGTTCTTC; CDR3: CASSLAKSGTIRYNEQFF
size: NA; J: TRBJ1-4; D: TRBD1; V: TRBV5-1; DNA: TGCGCCAGCAGCTTGGATGGGACAGGAAATGAAAAACTGTTTTTT; CDR3: CASSLDGTGNEKLFF
size: few; J: TRBJ2-7; D: TRBD1; V: TRBV7-8; DNA: TGTGCCAGCAGCCCGAGGTACAGGGGGTTCGACGAGCAGTACTTC; CDR3: CASSPRYRGFDEQYF
size: NA; J: TRBJ2-1; D: NA; V: TRBV7-2; DNA: TGTGCCAGCAGCTCTGCACCGGGATTGAGTGAGCAGTTCTTC; CDR3: CASSSAPGLSEQFF
size: few; J: TRBJ1-2; D: NA; V: TRBV5-1; DNA: TGCGCCAGCAGCTTGGATTATGGGGGGACTTATGGCTACACCTTC; CDR3: CASSLDYGGTYGYTF
size: few; J: TRBJ1-5; D: NA; V: TRBV5-1; DNA: TGCGCCAGCAGCATTGGACAGCTGGATAGCAATCAGCCCCAGCATTTT; CDR3: CASSIGQLDSNQPQHF
size: few; J: TRBJ2-1; D: TRBD2; V: TRBV11-1; DNA: TGTGCCAGCAGCCCCCTGACAGGGATTGCGTTAACTAGCGGGAGGAAGAATGAGCAGTTCTTC; CDR3: CASSPLTGIALTSGRKNEQFF
size: many; J: TRBJ2-1; D: TRBD1; V: TRBV12-3/TRBV12-4; DNA: TGTGCCAGCAGACCTATCAGGGACAGCAATGAGCAGTTCTTC; CDR3: CASRPIRDSNEQFF
size: NA; J: TRBJ2-7; D: NA; V: TRBV7-9; DNA: TGTGCCAGCAGCTTAGGTAGGGTTGGGAGCTCCTACGAGCAGTACTTC; CDR3: CASSLGRVGSSYEQYF
size: few; J: TRBJ2-5; D: NA; V: TRBV18; DNA: TGTGCCAGCTCACCACCTGCCCCCCGGGAGACCCAGTACTTC; CDR3: CASSPPAPRETQYF
size: few; J: TRBJ2-7; D: TRBD2; V: TRBV4-1; DNA: TGCGCCAGCAGCCAAGAGGGGGGATGGGCTAGCGGCCCCTACGAGCAGTACTTC; CDR3: CASSQEGGWASGPYEQYF
size: NA; J: TRBJ1-2; D: NA; V: TRBV5-4; DNA: TGTGCCAGCAGCTTAAAATTAGCTAACTATGGCTACACCTTC; CDR3: CASSLKLANYGYTF
size: NA; J: TRBJ2-7; D: TRBD1; V: TRBV5-1; DNA: TGCGCCAGCACGGACAGGGTTTCCTACGAGCAGTACTTC; CDR3: CASTDRVSYEQYF